This TCR beta chain was captured by sequencing in a study of PD-L1 blockade in urothelial cancer. The overall study: Atezolizumab, begun by patients at some point between 2013 and 2014, was given at 1,200 mg intravenously every 3 weeks. Males with bladder-origin urothelial cancer constituted about 90% of the roughly 30 patients. Findings and limits, study-wide: Durable benefit was linked to greater 3-week expansion of tumor-associated blood clones.

Details on this clone: Its target is unknown.

V shed 5 bases and J 0 bases; nucleotides not matched to a gene: 20. CDR1 and CDR2 from the germline V gene are SGHVS and FQNEAQ. The CDR3 runs 20 residues. The time point here: peripheral blood 6 weeks after treatment start. Using immunoSEQ multiplex PCR, the repertoire was profiled, and TCRdb retains in-frame clones only, with some absent. Among about 110,000 clones listed, roughly 90% were seen once. The source is a man aged 55 to 70 with urothelial cancer. Here the sequenced sample was PBMCs, taken around atezolizumab (anti-PD-L1) treatment. The rearrangement links TRBV7-8 to TRBJ2-7; TRBD1 aligns across 9 bases. CDR3 sequence: CASSPAEEGQGFPSSYEQYF. In DNA, the CDR3 is TGTGCCAGCAGCCCCGCCGAGGAGGGACAGGGTTTTCCGAGCTCCTACGAGCAGTACTTC.